The TCR beta chain described here comes from a study of T cells in Graves' hyperthyroidism and ophthalmopathy. From RNA transcripts, TCR beta CDR3 regions were amplified. Carried out on the TCR CDR3, a first-round RT-PCR used the HTBI primer set. Each CDR3 protein is one row after TCRdb ran MiXCR on the multiplex PCR reads. The table shows roughly 290,000 distinct CDR3 sequences, with 10% to 15% occurring only once. This clonotype was counted between two and nine times. Germline V CDR1 and CDR2: MNHEY, SMNVEV (reference sequence). V was cut by 2 bases and J by 12 bases, with 11 bases left in between. The CDR3 consists of 12 residues.

V and J are TRBV27 and TRBJ2-1; D is possibly TRBD1 (7 bases). The clonotype comes from a woman aged 30 to 39 with Graves' hyperthyroidism that later progressed to Graves' ophthalmopathy. The sample was blood. CDR3 amino acids: CASSLRQGGQFF. Here the CDR3 DNA reads TGTGCCAGCAGTTTACGACAGGGAGGGCAGTTCTTC.